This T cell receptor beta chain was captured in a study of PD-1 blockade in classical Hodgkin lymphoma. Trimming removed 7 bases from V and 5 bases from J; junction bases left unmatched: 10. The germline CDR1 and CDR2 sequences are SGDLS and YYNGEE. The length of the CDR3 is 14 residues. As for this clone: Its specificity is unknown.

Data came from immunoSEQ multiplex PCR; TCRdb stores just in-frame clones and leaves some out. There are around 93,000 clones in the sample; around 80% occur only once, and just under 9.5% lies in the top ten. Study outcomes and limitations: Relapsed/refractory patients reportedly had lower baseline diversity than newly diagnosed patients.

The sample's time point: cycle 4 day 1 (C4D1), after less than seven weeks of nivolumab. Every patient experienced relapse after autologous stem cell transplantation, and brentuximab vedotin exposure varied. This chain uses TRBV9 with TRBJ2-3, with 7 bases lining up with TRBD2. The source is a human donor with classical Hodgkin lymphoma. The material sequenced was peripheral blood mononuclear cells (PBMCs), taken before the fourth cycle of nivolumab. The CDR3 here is CASAGVTFGDTQYF. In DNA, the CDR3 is TGTGCCAGCGCGGGGGTGACCTTCGGAGATACGCAGTATTTT.